The source of this T cell receptor beta chain is a study of T-cell reconstitution after alpha-beta-depleted transplantation in children (dated by TCRdb to 2016 to 2017). Regarding the study in general: Using TCR repertoire profiling, the study quantitatively followed how T-cell immune reconstitution unfolded in children after TCRalphabeta/CD19-depleted allogeneic hematopoietic cell transplantation. Results the study describes overall, beyond this receptor: About two months after transplant, the apparently early recovery of alphabetaT-cell counts reportedly depended on just several hundred clones that had expanded rapidly and came from non-depleted graft cells. The high TCRbeta diversity at day 60 in some patients was ascribed to recipient T cells and intrathymic progenitors that had survived conditioning. Hyperexpanded clone frequencies declined over subsequent months; after one year, T-cell counts and TCRbeta diversity were mostly attributed to newly produced T cells.

In the paper's terms, the treatment or condition label means: allogeneic hematopoietic cell transplantation with graft depleted of TCRalphabeta T cells and CD19 B cells. The transplant recipients were children given TCRalphabeta/CD19-depleted allogeneic hematopoietic cell grafts. Looking up the germline V gene yields CDR1 SGHRS and CDR2 YFSETQ. From its cysteine to its phenylalanine, the CDR3 spans 15 amino acids. Only the CDR3 DNA stays, 45 bases, in frame from base 1. This clonotype has a count of ten or more. The specificity of this receptor is unknown. At one of its ends the junction is not consistent with the germline gene, which may arise from a read error. The protocol used for the library was PCR. The sequencer listed for this sample is Illumina HiSeq 2500. To normalize quantification of the TCRbeta repertoire, the TCR libraries were built with molecular barcoding that relied on unique molecular identifiers. TCRdb's own reprocessing of the public reads used fastp at Q25 and MiXCR and kept productive beta chains. A single entry per CDR3 protein holds the most common genes and DNA from its merged rows. Across this sample there are 800,000 to 1,000,000 distinct CDR3 sequences, with roughly 31% seen only once. Roughly 31% of the sample is taken by the ten largest.

The V and J genes are TRBV5-1 and TRBJ2-1; TRBD2 is a possible D gene, resting on 5 matching bases. This sequence was found in a boy under three years old who had a stem cell transplant for SCID, so the T cells may come from the graft donor. Sequences were derived from PBMCs, mostly from graft donor cells, sampled 360 days after TCRalphabeta/CD19-depleted stem cell transplant. CDR3 reads: CASSLGSGPYNEQFF. Read as DNA, the sequence is TGTGCCAGCAGCTTAGGAAGCGGCCCGTACAATGAGCAGTTCTTC. When the CDR3 is completed using the reference TRBV5-1 and TRBJ2-1 genes on either side, the full variable domain is KAGVTQTPRYLIKTRGQQVTLSCSPISGHRSVSWYQQTPGQGLQFLFEYFSETQRNKGNFPGRFSGRQFSNSRSEMNVSTLELGDSALYLCASSLGSGPYNEQFFGPGTRLTVL.